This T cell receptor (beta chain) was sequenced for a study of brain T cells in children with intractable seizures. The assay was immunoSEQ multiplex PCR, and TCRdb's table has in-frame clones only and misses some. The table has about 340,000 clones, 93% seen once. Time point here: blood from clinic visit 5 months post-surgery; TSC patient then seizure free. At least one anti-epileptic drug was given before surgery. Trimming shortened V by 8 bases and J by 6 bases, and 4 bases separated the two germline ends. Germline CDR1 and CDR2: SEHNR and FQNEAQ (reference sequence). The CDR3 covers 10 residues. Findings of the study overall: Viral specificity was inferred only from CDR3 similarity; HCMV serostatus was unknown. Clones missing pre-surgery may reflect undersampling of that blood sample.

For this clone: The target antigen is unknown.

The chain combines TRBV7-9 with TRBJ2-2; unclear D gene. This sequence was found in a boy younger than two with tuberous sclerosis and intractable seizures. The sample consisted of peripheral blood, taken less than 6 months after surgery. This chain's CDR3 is CASQAGELFF. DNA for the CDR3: TGTGCCAGCCAGGCCGGGGAGCTGTTTTTT.